Included here is one TCR beta chain sequence, with context. TCRdb's table, derived via immunoSEQ multiplex PCR, lists solely in-frame clones and lacks some. The table includes tens of thousands of clones, approximately 90% detected once. The junction had 7 bases not matched to a gene; V was cut back by 3 bases and J by 6 bases. Germline V gene data show CDR1 as SGDLS and CDR2 as YYNGEE. The CDR3 runs 17 residues. The data are from a study of OX40 agonist ivuxolimab in advanced cancers. Source: CD4+ or CD8+ T cells sorted from blood, taken in a trial of the OX40 agonist ivuxolimab. The TCR sequence derives from an adult with an advanced solid tumor such as melanoma, head and neck, liver or kidney cancer. This chain connects TRBV9 to TRBJ1-6; 12 nucleotides line up with TRBD1. CDR3 loop: CASSGTGTGGSNSPLHF. The CDR3 nucleotides are TGTGCCAGCAGCGGTACCGGGACAGGGGGCTCTAATTCACCCCTCCACTTT.